The rows below give T cell receptor beta chains drawn from one sample of a study of shared clonotypes between healthy human individuals. Repertoires were generated with immunoSEQ multiplex PCR, while TCRdb's copy carries only in-frame clones and drops some. The data contain 2 million to 2.5 million clones, almost 96% of them singletons. The source material was naive CD4+ T cells sorted from blood. The origin of the receptors is a man between 18 and 29 years old in good health. CDR3s include the opening cysteine and the closing phenylalanine or tryptophan. D genes are given only for firm matches. Expanded clones are given a class, and other clones once, few, many or no size at all.

size: -
J: TRBJ2-2
D: TRBD2
V: TRBV11-3
DNA: TGTGCCAGCAGCTCGGGACTAGCAGGCACCGGGGAGCTGTTTTTT
CDR3: CASSSGLAGTGELFF

size: once
J: TRBJ1-4
D: -
V: TRBV7-9
DNA: TGTGCCAGCAGCCTAATTATGGACGGAGACGATAATGAAAAACTGTTTTTT
CDR3: CASSLIMDGDDNEKLFF

size: -
J: TRBJ2-5
D: -
V: TRBV4-1
DNA: TGCGCCAGCAGCCCGTATTCCTCCCAGCAAGAGACCCAGTACTTC
CDR3: CASSPYSSQQETQYF

size: -
J: TRBJ2-5
D: -
V: TRBV7-2
DNA: TGTGCCAGCAGCTTAGGGTGGGGCTTCCAAGAGACCCAGTACTTC
CDR3: CASSLGWGFQETQYF

size: -
J: TRBJ2-3
D: TRBD2
V: TRBV18
DNA: TGTGCCAGCTCACCCCCGGGGGGGCCCTCGGATACGCAGTATTTT
CDR3: CASSPPGGPSDTQYF

size: -
J: TRBJ2-3
D: -
V: TRBV6-1
DNA: TGTGCCAGCAGCGACAAGTGGGGATACACAGATACGCAGTATTTT
CDR3: CASSDKWGYTDTQYF

size: -
J: TRBJ2-2
D: TRBD2
V: TRBV10-1
DNA: TGCGCCAGCAGTGAGAGCGGGGCTGGCACCGGGGAGCTGTTTTTT
CDR3: CASSESGAGTGELFF

size: -
J: TRBJ2-7
D: -
V: TRBV30
DNA: TGTGCCTGGAGTGGCAGCCAGAACTACGAGCAGTACTTC
CDR3: CAWSGSQNYEQYF

size: -
J: TRBJ1-2
D: TRBD1
V: TRBV27
DNA: TGTGCCAGCAGTCCGGAGGACAGGGGGCGAAGGCCTAACTATGGCTACACCTTC
CDR3: CASSPEDRGRRPNYGYTF

size: -
J: TRBJ2-5
D: TRBD2
V: TRBV10-3
DNA: TGTGCCATCAGTGAGTCGGCTAGCGGGGGGCCGTGGGAGACCCAGTACTTC
CDR3: CAISESASGGPWETQYF

size: -
J: TRBJ2-1
D: -
V: TRBV4-1
DNA: TGCGCCAGCAGCCAATCTGGCGAGAACTCCTACAATGAGCAGTTCTTC
CDR3: CASSQSGENSYNEQFF

size: once
J: TRBJ2-1
D: -
V: TRBV12-5
DNA: TGTGCTAGTGGTTTGCCCACTGACCCCGGGACACGGACCTACAATGAGCAGTTCTTC
CDR3: CASGLPTDPGTRTYNEQFF

size: -
J: TRBJ1-6
D: TRBD1
V: TRBV19
DNA: TGTGCCAGTAGGAAGGAGGGACAGGGGAATTCACCCCTCCACTTT
CDR3: CASRKEGQGNSPLHF

size: -
J: TRBJ2-1
D: -
V: TRBV7-2
DNA: TGTGCCAGCAGCTTTAACAGATATGAGCAGTTCTTC
CDR3: CASSFNRYEQFF

size: -
J: TRBJ2-3
D: -
V: TRBV11-2
DNA: TGTGCCAGCCGGGGGACCACAGATACGCAGTATTTT
CDR3: CASRGTTDTQYF

size: -
J: TRBJ2-3
D: -
V: TRBV27
DNA: TGTGCCAGCATGGTCCAGGGTACGGATACGCAGTATTTT
CDR3: CASMVQGTDTQYF

size: -
J: TRBJ1-4
D: TRBD1
V: TRBV5-1
DNA: TGCGCCAGCAGCGCCCGGGACAGGGGAGGATCAACTAATGAAAAACTGTTTTTT
CDR3: CASSARDRGGSTNEKLFF

size: -
J: TRBJ2-7
D: TRBD1
V: TRBV11-2
DNA: TGTGCCAGCAGCTTAGATCCAGGGGGCGCCGAGCAGTACTTC
CDR3: CASSLDPGGAEQYF

size: -
J: TRBJ2-5
D: -
V: TRBV14
DNA: TGTGCCAGCAGACCGATTGGGGTTGGGGAGACCCAGTACTTC
CDR3: CASRPIGVGETQYF

size: -
J: TRBJ2-1
D: TRBD2
V: TRBV9
DNA: TGTGCCAGCAGCGTAGCTACAGGACTAGCGGGGCCCGGGGGGCAGTTCTTC
CDR3: CASSVATGLAGPGGQFF

size: -
J: TRBJ2-7
D: TRBD1
V: TRBV5-1
DNA: TGCGCCAGCTGCTTCGCCGGGACAGAGCCCTACGAGCAGTACTTC
CDR3: CASCFAGTEPYEQYF

size: once
J: TRBJ1-6
D: TRBD1
V: TRBV18
DNA: TGTGCCAGCTCACCACAGTGGAGGACAGGAAAAAATTCACCCCTCCACTTT
CDR3: CASSPQWRTGKNSPLHF

size: -
J: TRBJ1-1
D: -
V: TRBV5-6
DNA: TGTGCCACCAAATATCGTACAGGGTGGGACACTGAAGCTTTCTTT
CDR3: CATKYRTGWDTEAFF

size: -
J: TRBJ1-4
D: TRBD1
V: TRBV5-1
DNA: TGCGCCAGCAGCTTGGTAGGGGGCTCAACTAATGAAAAACTGTTTTTT
CDR3: CASSLVGGSTNEKLFF

size: -
J: TRBJ2-2
D: -
V: TRBV6-5
DNA: TGTGCCAGCAGCATACAGGGGGGGTCCACCGGGGAGCTGTTTTTT
CDR3: CASSIQGGSTGELFF

size: -
J: TRBJ1-1
D: -
V: TRBV18
DNA: TGTGCCAGCACCCTCACCGTAGGGGCCAGGGGTGAAGCTTTCTTT
CDR3: CASTLTVGARGEAFF

size: -
J: TRBJ2-5
D: -
V: TRBV5-6
DNA: TGTGCCAGCAGCTTGGTTATCCTAGCTGGGACCCAGTACTTC
CDR3: CASSLVILAGTQYF

size: -
J: TRBJ1-2
D: -
V: TRBV5-5
DNA: TGTGCCAGCAGCTCACTGGGGTCGGACTATGGCTACACCTTC
CDR3: CASSSLGSDYGYTF

size: -
J: TRBJ2-7
D: -
V: TRBV11-2
DNA: TGTGCCAGCAGCCCCCGAGGGAAAGTGGAGGGACGAAACTACGAGCAGTACTTC
CDR3: CASSPRGKVEGRNYEQYF

size: -
J: TRBJ1-5
D: -
V: TRBV7-8
DNA: TGTGCCAGCAGCTCAGGGGCATATAGCAATCAGCCCCAGCATTTT
CDR3: CASSSGAYSNQPQHF

size: -
J: TRBJ1-5
D: TRBD1
V: TRBV2
DNA: TGTGCCAGCAGTGAACAGGGGGATCAGCCCCAGCATTTT
CDR3: CASSEQGDQPQHF

size: -
J: TRBJ1-5
D: -
V: TRBV4-3
DNA: TGCGCCAGCAGCCAAGAATTTGGGGCCAATCAGCCCCAGCATTTT
CDR3: CASSQEFGANQPQHF

size: -
J: TRBJ2-1
D: TRBD2
V: TRBV5-4
DNA: TGTGCCAGCAGCGTTACTAGCGGATCTTACAATGAGCAGTTCTTC
CDR3: CASSVTSGSYNEQFF

size: -
J: TRBJ2-6
D: -
V: TRBV29-1
DNA: TGCAGCGTTTTGACTAGTTTAGCGGGGGCCAACGTCCTGACTTTC
CDR3: CSVLTSLAGANVLTF

size: -
J: TRBJ2-7
D: TRBD2
V: TRBV10-1
DNA: TGCGCCAGCAGTGAACCGGGACTAAAACGTTACGAGCAGTACTTC
CDR3: CASSEPGLKRYEQYF

size: -
J: TRBJ2-5
D: TRBD2
V: TRBV11-2
DNA: TGTGCCAGCAGCCTGACTAGCGAAGGGACCCAGTACTTC
CDR3: CASSLTSEGTQYF

size: -
J: TRBJ1-2
D: TRBD1
V: TRBV6-5
DNA: TGTGCCAGCAGTTATGGGACAGGGGGATATGGCTACACCTTC
CDR3: CASSYGTGGYGYTF

size: -
J: TRBJ2-1
D: TRBD2
V: TRBV5-1
DNA: TGCGCCAGCAGCGCCCCTAGCGGGAGCCCAGCTATTTCCTACAATGAGCAGTTCTTC
CDR3: CASSAPSGSPAISYNEQFF

size: -
J: TRBJ1-4
D: -
V: TRBV19
DNA: TGTGCCAGTAGTGCAAGCGGGACGGCTGCAACTAATGAAAAACTGTTTTTT
CDR3: CASSASGTAATNEKLFF

size: -
J: TRBJ1-1
D: -
V: TRBV7-8
DNA: TGTGCCAGCAGCTTAGTAGCGTTGGTTGGACTGACTATGAACACTGAAGCTTTCTTT
CDR3: CASSLVALVGLTMNTEAFF

size: -
J: TRBJ1-2
D: TRBD1
V: TRBV10-3
DNA: TGTGCCATCAGTGTGACTATCGGGACAGGGGTTGGCTACACCTTC
CDR3: CAISVTIGTGVGYTF

size: -
J: TRBJ2-3
D: -
V: TRBV7-9
DNA: TGTGCCAGCGAAGGGGCAGATACGCAGTATTTT
CDR3: CASEGADTQYF

size: -
J: TRBJ2-1
D: -
V: TRBV7-9
DNA: TGTGCCATTAGGACCAGGGTTGGTGAGCAGTTCTTC
CDR3: CAIRTRVGEQFF

size: -
J: TRBJ1-6
D: -
V: TRBV7-9
DNA: TGTGCCAGCAGCACAGGACAGTCGGATAATTCACCCCTCCACTTT
CDR3: CASSTGQSDNSPLHF

size: -
J: TRBJ2-5
D: TRBD1
V: TRBV2
DNA: TGTGCCAGCAGGCGGGACAGGGCCCAAGAGACCCAGTACTTC
CDR3: CASRRDRAQETQYF

size: -
J: TRBJ2-1
D: TRBD1
V: TRBV6-5
DNA: TGTGCCAGCAGTTACTCGGGACAGGGGGTCCATGAGCAGTTCTTC
CDR3: CASSYSGQGVHEQFF

size: -
J: TRBJ2-3
D: TRBD1
V: TRBV7-2
DNA: TGTGCCAGCAGACAGGGGTACACAGATACGCAGTATTTT
CDR3: CASRQGYTDTQYF

size: -
J: TRBJ1-1
D: -
V: TRBV6-1
DNA: TGTGCCAGCAGGGAGAGGGGTGGCAACACTGAAGCTTTCTTT
CDR3: CASRERGGNTEAFF

size: -
J: TRBJ2-3
D: TRBD1
V: TRBV9
DNA: TGTGCCAGCAGCACGACCGGGACAGTCACAGATACGCAGTATTTT
CDR3: CASSTTGTVTDTQYF

size: -
J: TRBJ1-2
D: -
V: TRBV5-6
DNA: TGTGCCAGCAGCCCCTTTATTGTGTCTCATTCCTATGGCTACACCTTC
CDR3: CASSPFIVSHSYGYTF

size: few
J: TRBJ2-2
D: TRBD2
V: TRBV2
DNA: TGTGCCAGCAGTGAAGCGGCGGGACTAGGGCCCGGGGAGCTGTTTTTT
CDR3: CASSEAAGLGPGELFF

size: -
J: TRBJ1-6
D: -
V: TRBV5-5
DNA: TGTGCCAGCAGCTTGAGTTTCGAGTCACCCCTCCACTTT
CDR3: CASSLSFESPLHF

size: -
J: TRBJ1-6
D: -
V: TRBV6-5
DNA: TGTGCCAGCAGTCCCTATCCCTCCTATAATTCACCCCTCCACTTT
CDR3: CASSPYPSYNSPLHF

size: -
J: TRBJ1-1
D: -
V: TRBV11-2
DNA: TGTGCCAGCAGCTTAACGGACACTACAGCTTTCTTT
CDR3: CASSLTDTTAFF